These 6 T cell receptor beta chains share one sample of origin, sequenced in a study of cytomegalovirus exposure and HLA in healthy donors. Sequencing used immunoSEQ multiplex PCR; TCRdb keeps in-frame clones, though not all of them. The sample includes 55,000 to 75,000 clones, about 96% of them seen just once. The sequenced sample consisted of PBMCs. The receptors stem from a woman younger than 30 in good health and CMV-seronegative.

This clone has just one count. The rearrangement joins TRBV27 to TRBJ2-7; D possibly corresponds to TRBD2 (5 bases). This CDR3 is 13 amino acids long. With 5 bases removed from V and 3 bases from J, the gap between germline ends came to 11 bases. Germline CDR1 reads MNHEY; CDR2 reads SMNVEV (reference sequence). The CDR3 loop reads CASSQNRDYEQYF. As DNA, the CDR3 is TGTGCCAGCAGTCAAAACCGGGACTACGAGCAGTACTTC.

In its sample, this clone was seen once. This chain uses TRBV7-2 with TRBJ2-7, with 8 bases fitting TRBD1. The CDR3 spans 16 residues. Germline V gene data show CDR1 as SGHTA and CDR2 as FQGNSA. V lost 5 bases and J lost 3; bases outside the gene matches: 12. CDR3 in amino acids: CASSPTHDRGRYEQYF. CDR3 sequence (DNA): TGTGCCAGCAGCCCGACACACGACAGGGGACGCTACGAGCAGTACTTC.

This clone was recorded once. The chain joins TRBV11-2 to TRBJ2-5, with TRBD2 as a possible D gene (5 bases). CDR1 is SGHAT, CDR2 FQNNGV, per germline. This CDR3 comprises 13 residues. V was pared by 3 bases and J by 5 bases, with 10 bases between. CDR3 sequence: CASSLRVRETQYF. CDR3 nucleotide sequence: TGTGCCAGCAGCTTGAGGGTTAGGGAGACCCAGTACTTC.

To note about this clone: This same CDR3 is encoded by further DNA sequences in the sample. This chain connects TRBV7-9 to TRBJ2-2; 7 bases map to TRBD1. The CDR3 loop spans 15 amino acids. The ends lost 3 bases at V and 3 bases at J; junction bases unmatched: 4. CDR1 is SEHNR and CDR2 is FQNEAQ in the germline V gene (reference sequence). CDR3 residues: CASSLGQGDTGELFF. The CDR3 nucleotides read TGTGCCAGCAGCTTGGGGCAGGGGGACACCGGGGAGCTGTTTTTT.

This chain joins TRBV4-1 and TRBJ2-3; TRBD2 matches 9 bases. CDR1 MGHRA and CDR2 YSYEKL come from the germline V gene. The CDR3 extends over 16 amino acids. The V gene end was trimmed by 1 base and the J gene end by 0 bases; junction bases not matched to a gene: 2. CDR3 bases: TGCGCCAGCAGCCAAGGCCTAGCGGGAAGCACAGATACGCAGTATTTT. Residues: CASSQGLAGSTDTQYF.

This clone was seen a few times. V usage is TRBV30 and J usage is TRBJ2-7; D unclear. CDR1 and CDR2 from the germline V gene are GTSNPN and SVGIG (reference sequence). The CDR3 contains 13 residues. The germline V and J ends were trimmed by 0 bases and 2 bases, with 8 bases remaining between them. The CDR3 reads CAWSVPPAYEQYF. The CDR3 bases are TGTGCCTGGAGTGTACCCCCGGCCTACGAGCAGTACTTC.